This T cell receptor beta chain was captured by sequencing in a study of blood T cell repertoires in COVID-19. Produced via immunoSEQ multiplex PCR; TCRdb's table is partial and in-frame only. Of some 150,000 clones detected, around 83% appear once; the ten largest clones hold 5.8%. All enrollees were roughly 18 to 90 years old and from under 25 US areas. The count of this clone is one. The trim removed 4 bases at V and 0 bases at J, leaving 3 bases unmatched. Looked up from germline, CDR1 is SEHNR and CDR2 is FQNEAQ (reference sequence). This CDR3 spans 15 amino acids. This sequence originates from a woman in her fifties or sixties who had been exposed to COVID-19. The specimen was PBMCs or T cells enriched from blood (not recorded which). J is TRBJ2-3 and V is TRBV7-9, with TRBD2 identical over 8 bases. The CDR3 region is CASSSLAASTDTQYF. CDR3 sequence (DNA): TGTGCCAGCAGCTCACTAGCGGCTAGCACAGATACGCAGTATTTT.